The 24 T cell receptor beta chains below come from one sample, sequenced in a study of blood T cells in healthy people across ages. For the second PCR, which ran for about 6 to 12 cycles, a sample-barcoded 5' primer and a J-beta primer mix were used. MiXCR, applied by TCRdb to the 5' RACE reads, yields one record per CDR3 protein. The sample has about 1.6 million distinct CDR3 sequences, almost 35% seen once. Sequenced: blood. The receptor set was obtained from a woman aged 25 to 45 in good health.

In its sample, this clonotype was seen many times. V and J are TRBV6-5 and TRBJ2-1, with a tentative D call TRBD1 (6 bases). This CDR3 contains 15 residues. V was clipped by 0 bases and J by 5 bases, with 11 bases between them. The V gene's germline CDR1 is MNHEY and CDR2 SVGAGI. This CDR3 reads CASSYSSGTNNEQFF. As DNA, the CDR3 is TGTGCCAGCAGTTACTCCTCCGGGACAAACAATGAGCAGTTCTTC.

This clonotype appeared once. The junction differs from germline at one of its ends, possibly a read error. The chain links TRBV27 to TRBJ2-7; D call uncertain. The V gene's germline CDR1 is MNHEY and CDR2 SMNVEV (reference sequence). CDR3 length: 13 amino acids. The CDR3 is CTSISTRSYEQYF. DNA for the CDR3: TGTACCAGCATTTCAACAAGGTCCTACGAGCAGTACTTC.

This clonotype has more than one count but fewer than ten. This chain links TRBV5-1 with TRBJ2-5; D might be TRBD2 (6 bases). This CDR3 spans 18 amino acids. V was trimmed by 2 bases and J by 5 bases, leaving 25 bases between them. In germline, CDR1 is SGHRS, CDR2 YFSETQ. CDR3 sequence: CASSFGGRGVRTSETQYF. CDR3 nucleotide sequence: TGCGCCAGCAGCTTTGGGGGGAGAGGGGTCAGAACTTCGGAGACCCAGTACTTC.

The gene calls are TRBV27 and TRBJ2-1; D gene uncertain. V was shortened by 3 bases and J by 0 bases, with 12 bases between the two germline ends. Germline V gives CDR1 MNHEY, CDR2 SMNVEV (reference sequence). This CDR3 contains 16 residues. CDR3 nucleotides: TGTGCCAGCAGTTTCGGCCCGGGTAGCTCCTACAATGAGCAGTTCTTC. This sequence encodes CASSFGPGSSYNEQFF.

The chain uses TRBV29-1 and TRBJ1-1; no clear D. Germline V gene lookup returns CDR1 SQVTM and CDR2 ANQGSEA. The CDR3 runs 13 residues. Trimming removed 6 bases at V and 0 bases at J, with 11 bases between. The DNA of the CDR3 is TGCAGCGTCACCGGGCCCGTGAACACTGAAGCTTTCTTT. This gives the protein CSVTGPVNTEAFF.

A remark on this clonotype: Mismatch with germline at one junction end may stem from a read error. The chain links TRBV20-1 to TRBJ2-1; 9 bases are a match to TRBD2. The CDR3 extends over 15 amino acids. Germline CDR1 and CDR2: DFQATT and SNEGSKA (reference sequence). CDR3 loop: CSANSGSGSYDEQFF. CDR3 nucleotide sequence: TGCAGTGCCAATAGCGGGAGTGGATCCTACGATGAGCAGTTCTTC.

The CDR3 region has the DNA TGTGCCAGCAGCTTGGGACAGAATAACGAGCAGTACTTC. It yields the protein CASSLGQNNEQYF. This chain uses TRBV7-2 with TRBJ2-7; 7 nucleotides agree with TRBD1. The CDR3 runs 13 residues. Germline CDR1 reads SGHTA; CDR2 reads FQGNSA. V gave up 3 bases and J gave up 5 bases; unmatched junction bases: 4.

This clonotype was observed a few times. The rearrangement links TRBV7-2 to TRBJ1-2, with 7 bases that match TRBD1. Germline lookup yields CDR1 SGHTA and CDR2 FQGNSA. The CDR3 totals 15 residues. V lost 5 bases and J lost 8; bases outside the gene matches: 14. The CDR3 sequence: CASSPRDSLAGGYTF. The DNA of the CDR3 is TGTGCCAGCAGCCCCCGGGACAGCCTAGCGGGCGGCTACACCTTC.

The chain is built from TRBV20-1 and TRBJ2-7; the match to TRBD1 covers 9 bases. V shed 6 bases, J shed 2 bases, and the junction held 5 bases outside the gene matches. This CDR3 has 13 amino acids. The germline gives CDR1 DFQATT, CDR2 SNEGSKA (reference sequence). The CDR3 is CSARTGVTYEQYF. In DNA form, the CDR3 reads TGCAGTGCCCGGACAGGGGTCACCTACGAGCAGTACTTC.

This clonotype was detected only a few times. The rearrangement uses TRBV12-3 or TRBV12-4 and TRBJ2-7, with 8 bases aligning to TRBD2. After removal of 4 bases from V and 4 bases from J, the junction contained 12 bases not matched to a gene. This CDR3 spans 16 amino acids. The CDR3 DNA sequence: TGTGCCAGCAGTTCCCCCTTACGGGGGGGTTCTTACGAGCAGTACTTC. Translation gives CASSSPLRGGSYEQYF.

This clonotype was observed a handful of times. The gene calls are TRBV6-1 and TRBJ1-2, with D perhaps TRBD1 (5 bases). Germline CDR1 and CDR2: MNHNS and SASEGT. The CDR3 sequence is 14 residues long. V gave up 6 bases and J gave up 8 bases, with 19 bases separating them. The CDR3 DNA is TGTGCCAGCAGCGTTATGGGACCCGACGGAGGCTACACCTTC. It is translated as CASSVMGPDGGYTF.

This clonotype showed up many times. V is TRBV18 and J is TRBJ2-3, with 13 bases that match TRBD2. V lost 5 bases to trimming and J lost 2 bases; unmatched junction nucleotides: 7. The germline gives CDR1 KGHSH, CDR2 LQKENI. The CDR3 covers 17 residues. The CDR3, as DNA: TGTGCCAGCTCAGCGACTAGCGGGGGGAGCTTCACAGATACGCAGTATTTT. It specifies CASSATSGGSFTDTQYF. The variable domain in full, completed from reference TRBV18 and TRBJ2-3, reads NAGVMQNPRHLVRRRGQEARLRCSPMKGHSHVYWYRQLPEEGLKFMVYLQKENIIDESGMPKERFSAEFPKEGPSILRIQQVVRGDSAAYFCASSATSGGSFTDTQYFGPGTRLTVL.

A few counts support this clonotype. The chain couples TRBV20-1 to TRBJ1-2; weak D call: TRBD1 (6 bases). CDR3 length: 13 amino acids. CDR1 and CDR2 from the germline V gene are DFQATT and SNEGSKA (reference sequence). V was shortened by 5 bases and J by 4 bases, with 14 bases between the two germline ends. The CDR3 spells CSAPQGFIYGYTF. For the CDR3, the DNA is TGCAGTGCTCCTCAGGGGTTCATCTATGGCTACACCTTC.

This chain links TRBV28 with TRBJ2-1, with 11 positions matching TRBD2. This CDR3 has 16 amino acids. CDR1 and CDR2 (germline): MDHEN, SYDVKM. V dropped 6 bases and J dropped 5; count of bases not matched to a gene: 9. CDR3 amino acids: CASSQLAGGPNNEQFF. In nucleotides, the CDR3 is TGTGCCAGCAGCCAATTAGCGGGAGGGCCAAACAATGAGCAGTTCTTC. Variable domain in full (rest from reference TRBV28 and TRBJ2-1): DVKVTQSSRYLVKRTGEKVFLECVQDMDHENMFWYRQDPGLGLRLIYFSYDVKMKEKGDIPEGYSVSREKKERFSLILESASTNQTSMYLCASSQLAGGPNNEQFFGPGTRLTVL.

This chain's CDR3 is CSAPSRGLEAFF. The CDR3 DNA reads TGCAGTGCTCCTTCCAGGGGACTTGAAGCTTTCTTT. This chain links TRBV20-1 with TRBJ1-1; D might be TRBD1 (6 bases). Germline CDR1 DFQATT, CDR2 SNEGSKA (reference sequence). Between the trimmed V and J ends, which lost 5 bases and 7 bases, there was a span of 14 bases. The CDR3 extends over 12 amino acids.

Concerning this clonotype itself: Germline and junction disagree at one end, which may indicate a read error. The chain has TRBV4-2 and TRBJ2-7; 9 nucleotides line up with TRBD2. The CDR3 length is 16 residues. Germline assignment: CDR1 LGHNA and CDR2 YNFKEQ. The CDR3 region is CTSSPNIGLASYEQYF. The CDR3 DNA follows: TGTACCAGCAGCCCTAATATAGGACTAGCGAGTTACGAGCAGTACTTC.

This clonotype was observed a few times. The chain recombines TRBV11-2 with TRBJ1-2, with TRBD1 as a possible D gene (5 bases). Trimming left V 10 bases short and J 2 bases short, with 20 bases between. The CDR3 has 15 residues. CDR1 and CDR2 from the germline V gene are SGHAT and FQNNGV. This CDR3 is CANNISQGANYGYTF. The DNA for the CDR3 is TGTGCCAACAACATCAGCCAGGGCGCCAACTATGGCTACACCTTC.

This clonotype has more than one count but fewer than ten. The CDR3 nucleotides are TGCGCCCGCCGAGGAGGACTAGCGGGGCTTCAAGAGACCCAGTACTTC. This encodes CARRGGLAGLQETQYF. The V gene is TRBV5-1, the J gene TRBJ2-5; TRBD2 aligns across 12 bases. The CDR3 length is 16 residues. Germline trimming cut 10 bases from V and 2 bases from J; bases unmatched to any gene: 12. The germline V gene encodes CDR1 SGHRS and CDR2 YFSETQ.

This clonotype showed up just a few times. V and J are TRBV7-2 and TRBJ2-7; 7 bases align to TRBD2. Germline CDR1 and CDR2: SGHTA and FQGNSA. This CDR3 has 16 residues. The trim removed 1 base at V and 2 bases at J, leaving 8 bases unmatched. The CDR3 reads CASSLEGGGSPYEQYF. The CDR3, as DNA: TGTGCCAGCAGCTTAGAGGGCGGGGGTTCCCCCTACGAGCAGTACTTC. The whole variable domain, filled in from reference TRBV7-2 and TRBJ2-7, reads GAGVSQSPSNKVTEKGKDVELRCDPISGHTALYWYRQSLGQGLEFLIYFQGNSAPDKSGLPSDRFSAERTGGSVSTLTIQRTQQEDSAVYLCASSLEGGGSPYEQYFGPGTRLTVT.

The V gene is TRBV20-1, the J gene TRBJ2-2; 12 bases agree with TRBD2. V lost 3 bases to trimming and J lost 6 bases; unmatched junction nucleotides: 5. The CDR3 spans 15 residues. Germline-derived CDR1 and CDR2 are DFQATT and SNEGSKA (reference sequence). The CDR3 loop is CSARKASGGAGELFF. For the CDR3, the DNA is TGCAGTGCTAGGAAAGCTAGCGGGGGGGCCGGGGAGCTGTTTTTT.

V is TRBV3-1 and J is TRBJ2-3; 8 bases are shared with TRBD2. Germline CDR1 LGHDT, CDR2 YNNKEL (reference sequence). Trimming took 4 bases from V and 11 from J; bases not matched to a gene: 14. The CDR3 sequence is 15 residues long. The CDR3 loop reads CASSPRGAGELGQYF. CDR3 DNA sequence: TGTGCCAGCAGCCCCCGCGGAGCGGGAGAACTTGGGCAGTATTTT.

This sequence joins TRBV18 and TRBJ2-1; 9 bases align to TRBD1. V lost 0 bases and J lost 7; bases outside the gene matches: 10. There are 17 residues in the CDR3. Germline V gene lookup returns CDR1 KGHSH and CDR2 LQKENI. The CDR3 coding sequence is TGTGCCAGCTCACCACCGAATATAGGGACAGGGTTTAATGAGCAGTTCTTC. It codes for CASSPPNIGTGFNEQFF.

A remark on this clonotype: One end of the junction varies from germline; a read error may be responsible. The chain couples TRBV11-2 to TRBJ2-3; no clear D gene. The germline gives CDR1 SGHAT, CDR2 FQNNGV. The CDR3 covers 14 residues. CDR3 bases: TGTGCCAGCAGCTTAATGCGGAGCACAGATGCGCAGTATTTT. Its protein is CASSLMRSTDAQYF.

This chain connects TRBV7-2 to TRBJ2-7; no definite D call. The CDR3 sequence is 13 residues long. V was cut by 1 base and J by 2 bases, with 6 bases left in between. CDR1 is SGHTA and CDR2 is FQGNSA in the germline V gene. Written as DNA, the CDR3 is TGTGCCAGCAGCTTAGGGAAGGCCTACGAGCAGTACTTC. Protein: CASSLGKAYEQYF.